The TCR beta chain described here comes from a study of blood T cell repertoires in COVID-19. Overall study context: Donors in the United States, Italy and Spain gave samples during acute or convalescent COVID-19. T cells, B-cell-depleted T cells, or PBMCs provided the cDNA or gDNA that served as material.

Sequencing used immunoSEQ multiplex PCR; TCRdb keeps in-frame clones, though not all of them. The sample contains about 54,000 clones, more than 80% of which appear only once. The CDR3 totals 15 residues. Trimming took 6 bases from V and 5 from J, leaving 14 bases between them. From germline, CDR1 is LNHDA and CDR2 SQIVND (reference sequence). This clone showed up just a few times. The sample taken for sequencing was peripheral blood. The chain has TRBV19 and TRBJ1-6; no definite D call. The clonotype originates from a woman aged 55-75 years with acute or convalescent COVID-19. The CDR3 spells CASRSVILNNSPLHF. In DNA form, the CDR3 reads TGTGCCAGTAGGTCGGTAATCTTGAATAATTCACCCCTCCACTTT.